This T cell receptor beta chain derives from a study of T cell repertoires in cytomegalovirus infection. Germline V gene lookup returns CDR1 MNHEY and CDR2 SMNVEV (reference sequence). Trimming shortened V by 6 bases and J by 2 bases, and 14 bases separated the two germline ends. The CDR3 covers 14 residues. TCRdb ran MiXCR on the reads and lists one entry per CDR3 protein. The sample gives 150,000 to 200,000 distinct CDR3 sequences, 15% to 20% of which show up once; roughly a sixth is in the top ten. The study's findings and limits: The ex vivo response showed dominance by HLA-C-restricted CMV-specific TCR beta clonotypes. People with CMV and the relevant HLA were identified by cumulative public TCR beta family frequency.

Worth noting for this clonotype: The antigen remains unidentified.

The sequencing input was CD8+ T cells from PBMCs. The V and J genes are TRBV27 and TRBJ2-7; possible D gene TRBD1, 6 bases. This clonotype originated in a human donor in good health (CMV status not recorded). Some clones in this sample may be carry-over from other donors' samples. CDR3 residues: CASRFRGTTYEQYF. The CDR3 bases are TGTGCCAGCAGGTTTAGGGGGACGACCTACGAGCAGTACTTC.